This T cell receptor (beta chain) comes out of a study of blood T cell repertoires in COVID-19 (dated by TCRdb to the early 2020s). With respect to the entire study: Collaborator samples came from the United States, Italy and Spain and covered acute and convalescent phases of COVID-19. Where HLA class I and class II types were available, the types were taken from metadata supplied by the sample provider, not from assay-based typing. Samples were obtained from the ongoing ImmuneRACE study (first 160 participants) and from about 1,300 subjects provided by 6 global collaborators. The material from the prospective study consisted of cDNA or gDNA derived from T cells, B-cell-depleted T cells, or PBMCs. The repertoires were released in a freely available public database meant as a resource for research on the immune response to SARS-CoV-2. The dataset comprised deeply sampled blood TCRbeta repertoires from subjects exposed to, actively infected with, or recovered from COVID-19. A de-identified subject ID, COVID-19 status, age in years and sex were almost always included in the sample metadata.

TCRbeta CDR3 regions were amplified from genomic DNA by means of the immunoSEQ Assay, a bias-controlled multiplex PCR. Under the source paper's analysis protocol: The number of nucleated cells in each sample was estimated by amplification of reference gene primers within the assay. To quantify the absolute abundance of each unique TCRbeta CDR3 rearrangement, sequence reads were collapsed and filtered. For each sample, productive Simpson clonality was calculated as the square root of Simpson's diversity index across productive rearrangements. TCRdb took over this immuneACCESS table, retaining in-frame rearrangements with V and J assigned. Such tables are incomplete; in checked studies, under half of the missing clones stem from an unresolved V gene, and the remainder is unexplained. V, J and clone size reflect that table, while D and trimming were determined from the DNA. The table for this sample lists 140,000 to 150,000 clones; about 74% of them were counted only once. Of the sample, around 17% falls within the top ten clones.

A remark on this clone: Which antigen it targets is not known. No base-level quality is on record; no much larger clone is a single base apart.

Collaborating institutions collected whole blood in K2EDTA tubes following their own protocols. For TCRbeta analysis, collaborators shipped samples in one of three forms: frozen whole blood, isolated PBMCs, or DNA extracted from either of those sample types. Summary of the overall study and its limitations: The amount of clinical and demographic metadata varied by source and participant and was provided uncurated.

Sample: peripheral blood. The source of this sequence is a man aged 45-65 years with acute or convalescent COVID-19.

The CDR3 region reads CASSLGQYNEQFF. In nucleotides, the sequence is TGTGCCAGCAGTTTAGGACAGTACAATGAGCAGTTCTTC. This chain is built from TRBV2 and TRBJ2-1; the best D guess is TRBD1, with 6 bases matching. As encoded in the germline V gene, CDR1 is SNHLY while CDR2 is FYNNEI. V loses 5 bases of germline sequence and J loses 4 bases, and the interval between the two ends is 9 bases. Including the terminal cysteine and phenylalanine, the CDR3 comprises 13 residues. This entry keeps only the CDR3 DNA: 39 bases, framed from base 1. The full variable domain, with segments outside the CDR3 supplied by the reference TRBV2 and TRBJ2-1 proteins, appears as EPEVTQTPSHQVTQMGQEVILRCVPISNHLYFYWYRQILGQKVEFLVSFYNNEISEKSEIFDDQFSVERPDGSNFTLKIRSTKLEDSAMYFCASSLGQYNEQFFGPGTRLTVL.